This paragraph covers one T cell receptor beta chain sequence. This record comes from a study of control samples from healthy donors and cancer patients. The length of the CDR3 is 13 residues. CDR1 is MDHEN and CDR2 is SYDVKM in the germline V gene. V was cut by 7 bases and J by 0 bases, with 8 bases left in between. Clones were sequenced by immunoSEQ multiplex PCR, and TCRdb holds only the in-frame ones, with some missing. The sample comprises about 59,000 clones, around 87% of which are singletons, and about 13% rests with the top ten. The V gene is TRBV28, the J gene TRBJ2-3, with D maybe TRBD2 (6 bases). The sample comprised PBMCs. The TCR comes from a woman in her sixties or seventies with lung cancer. The CDR3 DNA follows: TGTGCCAGCATAGCGGCTAGCACAGATACGCAGTATTTT. Amino acids: CASIAASTDTQYF. The entire variable domain, with the rest obtained from reference TRBV28 and TRBJ2-3, is as follows: DVKVTQSSRYLVKRTGEKVFLECVQDMDHENMFWYRQDPGLGLRLIYFSYDVKMKEKGDIPEGYSVSREKKERFSLILESASTNQTSMYLCASIAASTDTQYFGPGTRLTVL.